The clone carrying this T cell receptor beta chain has a count of ten or more. What it binds is not known. A universal primer site and UMIs were added as TCR cDNA was made by 5'RACE template switching. Each CDR3 protein is one row after TCRdb ran MiXCR on the 5' RACE reads. The sample consists of 300,000 to 400,000 distinct CDR3 sequences, 8.5% to 10% of them appearing once. The data belong to a study of T cells after yellow fever vaccination. Study-wide results and caveats: It was a small share of clonotypes that appeared in both CD4 and CD8 compartments.

V lost 7 bases, J lost 3 bases, and 10 bases stayed unmatched. CDR3 size: 16 residues. Germline V lookup: CDR1 MNHEY, CDR2 SVGAGI. This clonotype was obtained from a young man who received the YFV17D yellow fever vaccine. Sequencing used PBMCs, obtained on the day of the first yellow fever vaccination. The chain couples TRBV6-5 to TRBJ2-1; 9 nucleotides agree with TRBD2. CDR3 nucleotide sequence: TGTGCCAGCACCCGGGGGAGCGGGGGGTTCTACAATGAGCAGTTCTTC. Translated, it gives CASTRGSGGFYNEQFF.